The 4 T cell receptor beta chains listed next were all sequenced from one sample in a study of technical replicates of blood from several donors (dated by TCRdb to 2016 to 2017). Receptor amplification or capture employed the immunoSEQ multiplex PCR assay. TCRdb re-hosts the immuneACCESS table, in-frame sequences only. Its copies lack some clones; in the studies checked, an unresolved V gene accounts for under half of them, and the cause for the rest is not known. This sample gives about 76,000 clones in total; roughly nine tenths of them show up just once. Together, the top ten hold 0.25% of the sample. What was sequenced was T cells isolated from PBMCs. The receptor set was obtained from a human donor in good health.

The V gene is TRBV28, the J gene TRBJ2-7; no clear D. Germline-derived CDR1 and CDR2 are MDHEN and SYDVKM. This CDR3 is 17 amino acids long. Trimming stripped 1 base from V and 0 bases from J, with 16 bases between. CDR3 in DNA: TGTGCCAGCAGTTTATCCACCGAGTCCTTAAGCTCCTACGAGCAGTACTTC. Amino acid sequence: CASSLSTESLSSYEQYF.

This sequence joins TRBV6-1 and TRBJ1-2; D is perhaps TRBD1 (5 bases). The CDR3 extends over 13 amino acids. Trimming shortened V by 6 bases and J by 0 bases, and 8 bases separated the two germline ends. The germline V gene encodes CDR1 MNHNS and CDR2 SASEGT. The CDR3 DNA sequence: TGTGCCAGCAGCACAGGTACTAACTATGGCTACACCTTC. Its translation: CASSTGTNYGYTF.

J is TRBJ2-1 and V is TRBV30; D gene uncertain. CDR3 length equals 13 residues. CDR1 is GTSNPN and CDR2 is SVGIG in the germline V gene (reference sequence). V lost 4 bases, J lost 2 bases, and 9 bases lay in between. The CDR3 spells CAWIPRAYNEQFF. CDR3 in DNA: TGTGCCTGGATTCCCCGAGCCTACAATGAGCAGTTCTTC.

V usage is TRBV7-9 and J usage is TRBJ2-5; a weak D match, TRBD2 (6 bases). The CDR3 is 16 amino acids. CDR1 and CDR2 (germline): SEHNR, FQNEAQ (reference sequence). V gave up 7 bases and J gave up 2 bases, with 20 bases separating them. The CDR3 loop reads CASMPPGRGGQETQYF. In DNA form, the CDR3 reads TGTGCCAGCATGCCACCAGGGCGGGGCGGGCAAGAGACCCAGTACTTC.